This T cell receptor beta chain was retrieved from a study of T cell repertoires in cytomegalovirus infection. Looking at the study overall: In public TCR beta signatures, there were indications of both CMV infection and matching HLA type.

To note about this clonotype: Its matching antigen is unknown.

TCRdb recomputed calls from the reads with MiXCR, one row per CDR3 protein. Of some 920,000 distinct CDR3 sequences in the sample, approximately 31% were seen once. The sequence came from a human donor in good health (CMV status not recorded). Some clones in this sample may be carry-over from other donors' samples. The sample here was cultured CD8+ T cells from PBMCs, taken from culture after CMV antigen stimulation.

The CDR3 sequence is CASDHMTRVQLGNTIYF. Here the CDR3 DNA reads TGTGCCAGCGATCATATGACAAGGGTCCAGCTTGGAAACACCATATATTTT. V and J are TRBV7-9 and TRBJ1-3, with D unclear. V was shortened by 8 bases and J by 3 bases, with 23 bases between the two germline ends. CDR3 size: 17 residues. CDR1 is SEHNR, CDR2 FQNEAQ, per germline (reference sequence). The variable domain in full, with the rest retrieved from reference TRBV7-9 and TRBJ1-3, is DTGVSQNPRHKITKRGQNVTFRCDPISEHNRLYWYRQTLGQGPEFLTYFQNEAQLEKSRLLSDRFSAERPKGSFSTLEIQRTEQGDSAMYLCASDHMTRVQLGNTIYFGEGSWLTVV.